This T cell receptor beta chain was recorded in a study of human CD8 memory T cell subsets. General observations from the study: This study sequenced only the T cell receptor beta chains and no others. Estimated Chao1 values suggested that diversity was greater among stem-like memory T cells than among precursor exhausted T cells.

Negative magnetic separation was used for the enrichment of total CD8+ T cells. Sequencing libraries of TCR beta were made by UMI-labeled 5' RACE. TCRdb reprocessed the 5' RACE reads; each CDR3 protein has one entry and no DNA is given. This sample's clone table lists about 10,000 distinct CDR3 sequences. As regards this clonotype: Its antigen remains unidentified.

Material: CD8+ stem-like memory T cells (TSCM and TCM) sorted from PBMCs. Subset defined: stem-like memory CD8 T cells (TSTEM), CCR7+ PD-1- TIGIT-. The receptor comes from a human donor in good health.

The CDR3 sequence: CASSYFPGSFTDTQYF. The V call is TRBV6-5, the J call TRBJ2-3; TCRdb lists TRBD2, though no DNA is available to test this call. The CDR3 runs to 16 residues. Germline CDR1 and CDR2: MNHEY and SVGAGI.